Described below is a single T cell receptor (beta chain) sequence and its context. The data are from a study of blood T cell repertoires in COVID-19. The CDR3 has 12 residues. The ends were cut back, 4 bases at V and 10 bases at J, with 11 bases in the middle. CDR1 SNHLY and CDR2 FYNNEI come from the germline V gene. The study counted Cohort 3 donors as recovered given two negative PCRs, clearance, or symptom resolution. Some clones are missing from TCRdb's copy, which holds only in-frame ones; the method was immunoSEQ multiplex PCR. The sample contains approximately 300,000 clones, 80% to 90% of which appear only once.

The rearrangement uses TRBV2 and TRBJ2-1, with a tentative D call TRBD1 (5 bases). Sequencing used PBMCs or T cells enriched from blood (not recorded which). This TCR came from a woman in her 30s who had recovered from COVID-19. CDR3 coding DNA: TGTGCCAGCAGTGTAGGGGCGAGAGAGCAGTTCTTC. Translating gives CASSVGAREQFF.